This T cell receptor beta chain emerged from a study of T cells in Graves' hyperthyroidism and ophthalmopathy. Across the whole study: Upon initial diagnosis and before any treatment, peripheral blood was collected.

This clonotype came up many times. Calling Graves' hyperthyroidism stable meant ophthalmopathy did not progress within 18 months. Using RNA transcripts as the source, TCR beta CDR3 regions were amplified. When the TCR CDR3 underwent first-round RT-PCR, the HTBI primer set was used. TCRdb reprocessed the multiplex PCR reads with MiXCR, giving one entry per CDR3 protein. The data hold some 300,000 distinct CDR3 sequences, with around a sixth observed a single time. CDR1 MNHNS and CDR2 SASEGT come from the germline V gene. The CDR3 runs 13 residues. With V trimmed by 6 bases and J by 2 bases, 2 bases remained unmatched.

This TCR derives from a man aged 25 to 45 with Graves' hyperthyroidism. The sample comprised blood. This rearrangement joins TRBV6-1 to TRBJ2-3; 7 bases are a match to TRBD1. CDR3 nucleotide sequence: TGTGCCAGCAGCGGGACAGCCACAGATACGCAGTATTTT. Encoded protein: CASSGTATDTQYF.